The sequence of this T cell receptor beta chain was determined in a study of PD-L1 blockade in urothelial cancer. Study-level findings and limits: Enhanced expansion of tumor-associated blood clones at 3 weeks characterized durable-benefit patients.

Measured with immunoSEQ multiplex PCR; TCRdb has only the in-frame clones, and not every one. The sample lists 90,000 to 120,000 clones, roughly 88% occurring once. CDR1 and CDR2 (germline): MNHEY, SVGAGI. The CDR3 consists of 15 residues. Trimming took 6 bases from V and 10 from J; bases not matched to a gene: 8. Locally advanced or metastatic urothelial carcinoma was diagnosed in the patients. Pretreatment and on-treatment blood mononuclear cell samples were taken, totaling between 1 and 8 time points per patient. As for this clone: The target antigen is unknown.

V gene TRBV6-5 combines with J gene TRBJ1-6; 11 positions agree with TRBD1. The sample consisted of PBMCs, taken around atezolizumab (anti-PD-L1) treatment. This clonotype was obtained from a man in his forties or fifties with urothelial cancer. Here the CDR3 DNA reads TGTGCCAGCAGAACCGGACAGGGGGCAGGGTCACCCCTCCACTTT. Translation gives CASRTGQGAGSPLHF.